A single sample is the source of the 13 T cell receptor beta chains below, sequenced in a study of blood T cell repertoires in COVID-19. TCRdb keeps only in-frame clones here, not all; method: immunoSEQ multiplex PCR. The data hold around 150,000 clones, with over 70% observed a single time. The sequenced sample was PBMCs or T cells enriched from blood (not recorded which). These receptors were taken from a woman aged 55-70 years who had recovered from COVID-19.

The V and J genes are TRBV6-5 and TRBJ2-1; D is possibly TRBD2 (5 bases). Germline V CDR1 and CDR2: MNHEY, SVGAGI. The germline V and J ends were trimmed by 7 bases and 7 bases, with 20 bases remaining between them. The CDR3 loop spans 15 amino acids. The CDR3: CASNTERVTRNEQFF. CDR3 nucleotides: TGTGCCAGCAATACTGAGAGAGTTACTAGGAATGAGCAGTTCTTC.

CDR3 DNA sequence: TGTGCCAGCAGCGGGGGCAGCTCCTACAATGAGCAGTTCTTC. Encoded protein: CASSGGSSYNEQFF. The rearrangement links TRBV7-9 to TRBJ2-1; possible D gene TRBD1, 6 bases. V dropped 5 bases and J dropped 0 bases, with 8 bases sitting between them. Looked up from germline, CDR1 is SEHNR and CDR2 is FQNEAQ (reference sequence). The CDR3 extends over 14 amino acids.

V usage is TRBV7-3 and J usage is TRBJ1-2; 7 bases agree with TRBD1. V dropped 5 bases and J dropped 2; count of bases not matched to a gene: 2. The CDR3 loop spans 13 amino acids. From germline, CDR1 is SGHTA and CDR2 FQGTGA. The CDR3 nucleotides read TGTGCCAGCAGCCCGGGACAGAACTATGGCTACACCTTC. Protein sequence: CASSPGQNYGYTF.

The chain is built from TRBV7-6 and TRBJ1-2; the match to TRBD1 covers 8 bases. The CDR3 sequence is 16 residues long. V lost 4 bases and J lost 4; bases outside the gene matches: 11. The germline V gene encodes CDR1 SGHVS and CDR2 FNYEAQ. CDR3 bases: TGTGCCAGCAGCTCCCTGACAGGGGCTGCCCCCTATGGCTACACCTTC. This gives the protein CASSSLTGAAPYGYTF.

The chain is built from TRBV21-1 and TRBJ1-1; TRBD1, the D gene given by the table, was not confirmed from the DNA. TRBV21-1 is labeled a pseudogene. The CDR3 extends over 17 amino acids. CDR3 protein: CASSIRDSNLMNTEAFF. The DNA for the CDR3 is TGTGCCAGCAGCATAAGGGACAGCAACCTTATGAACACTGAAGCTTTCTTT.

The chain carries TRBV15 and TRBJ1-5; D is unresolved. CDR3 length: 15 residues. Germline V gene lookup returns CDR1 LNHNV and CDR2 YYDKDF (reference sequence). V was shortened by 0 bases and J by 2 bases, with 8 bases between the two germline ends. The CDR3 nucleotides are TGTGCCACCAGCAGAGAGAGGCTGGGCAATCAGCCCCAGCATTTT. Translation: CATSRERLGNQPQHF.

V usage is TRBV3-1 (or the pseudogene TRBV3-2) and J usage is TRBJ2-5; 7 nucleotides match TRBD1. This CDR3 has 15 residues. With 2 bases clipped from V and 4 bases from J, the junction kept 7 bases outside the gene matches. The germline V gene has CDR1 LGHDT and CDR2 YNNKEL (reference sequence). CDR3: CASSQRGGLLETQYF. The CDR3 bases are TGTGCCAGCAGCCAACGAGGGGGCCTTTTAGAGACCCAGTACTTC.

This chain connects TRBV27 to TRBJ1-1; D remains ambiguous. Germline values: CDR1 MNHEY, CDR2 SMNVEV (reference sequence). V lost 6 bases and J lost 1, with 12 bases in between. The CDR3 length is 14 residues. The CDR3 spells CASSNSPGNTEAFF. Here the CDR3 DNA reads TGTGCCAGCAGCAATTCGCCAGGGAACACTGAAGCTTTCTTT.

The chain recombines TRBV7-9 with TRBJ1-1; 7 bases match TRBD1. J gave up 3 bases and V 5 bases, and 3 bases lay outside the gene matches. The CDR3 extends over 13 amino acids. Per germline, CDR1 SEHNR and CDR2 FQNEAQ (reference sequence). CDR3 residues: CASSTDRDTEAFF. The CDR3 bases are TGTGCCAGCAGCACAGACAGGGACACTGAAGCTTTCTTT.

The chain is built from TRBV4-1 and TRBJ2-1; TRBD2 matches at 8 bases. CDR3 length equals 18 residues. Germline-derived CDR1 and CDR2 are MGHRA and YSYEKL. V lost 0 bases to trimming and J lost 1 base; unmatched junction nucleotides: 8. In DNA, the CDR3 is TGCGCCAGCAGCCAAGATATCCCCCGCGGGAGGTCCTACAATGAGCAGTTCTTC. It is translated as CASSQDIPRGRSYNEQFF.

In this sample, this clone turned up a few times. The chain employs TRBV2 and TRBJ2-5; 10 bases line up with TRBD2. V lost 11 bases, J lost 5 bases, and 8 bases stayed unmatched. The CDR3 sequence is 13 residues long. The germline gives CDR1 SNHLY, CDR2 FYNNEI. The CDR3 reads CAASGRATETQYF. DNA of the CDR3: TGTGCCGCCAGCGGGAGGGCCACGGAGACCCAGTACTTC.

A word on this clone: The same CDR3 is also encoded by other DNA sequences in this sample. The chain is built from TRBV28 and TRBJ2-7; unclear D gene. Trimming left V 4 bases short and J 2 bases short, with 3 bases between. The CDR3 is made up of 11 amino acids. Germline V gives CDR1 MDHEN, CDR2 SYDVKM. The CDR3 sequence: CASSSAYEQYF. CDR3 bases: TGTGCCAGCAGTTCAGCCTACGAGCAGTACTTC.

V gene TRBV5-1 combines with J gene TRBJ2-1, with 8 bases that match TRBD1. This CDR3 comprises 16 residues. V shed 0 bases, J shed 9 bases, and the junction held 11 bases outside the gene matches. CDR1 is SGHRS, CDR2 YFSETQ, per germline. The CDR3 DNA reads TGCGCCAGCAGCTTGGACCACGGCGGACAGGGTGGTGAGCAGTTCTTC. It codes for CASSLDHGGQGGEQFF.